These 16 T cell receptor beta chains were sequenced from one sample in a study of Ad26.COV2.S vaccination and SARS-CoV-2 variants. The treatment denotes: roughly 19 received Ad26.COV2.S at low or high dose, single or two shots; 5 received placebo; per-sample allocation not given. Collection of samples fell on day 63 after the first vaccine or placebo injection. Data came from immunoSEQ multiplex PCR; TCRdb stores just in-frame clones and leaves some out. The profile shows hundreds of thousands of clones, about nine tenths of them singletons. The sequencing used peripheral blood, collected in a trial of Ad26.COV2.S vaccine versus placebo. These receptors originate from a person aged 18-60 years who received the Ad26.COV2.S COVID-19 vaccine or a placebo.

This chain uses TRBV20-1 with TRBJ1-4; D uncertain. The CDR3 has 12 residues. Germline-derived CDR1 and CDR2 are DFQATT and SNEGSKA (reference sequence). Trimming shortened V by 3 bases and J by 3 bases, and 5 bases separated the two germline ends. CDR3 sequence: CSASPANEKLFF. CDR3 DNA: TGCAGTGCTAGTCCCGCTAATGAAAAACTGTTTTTT.

This clone was observed once. The chain employs TRBV29-1 and TRBJ1-2; D is ambiguous. This CDR3 is 11 amino acids long. Germline V gene sequence: CDR1 SQVTM, CDR2 ANQGSEA. Trimming removed 2 bases at V and 4 bases at J, with 5 bases between. The CDR3 is CSVETGYGYTF. CDR3 coding DNA: TGCAGCGTTGAAACGGGCTATGGCTACACCTTC.

The chain couples TRBV5-4 to TRBJ2-7; 8 bases agree with TRBD2. The CDR3 runs 13 residues. The germline gives CDR1 SGHNT, CDR2 YYREEE (reference sequence). Trimming at V came to 2 bases and at J to 4 bases, leaving 2 bases not matched to a gene. The CDR3 DNA reads TGTGCCAGCAGCTTCGGGACTAGTTACGAGCAGTACTTC. It specifies CASSFGTSYEQYF. Based on the CDR3 plus reference TRBV5-4 and TRBJ2-7, the full variable domain is ETGVTQSPTHLIKTRGQQVTLRCSSQSGHNTVSWYQQALGQGPQFIFQYYREEENGRGNFPPRFSGLQFPNYSSELNVNALELDDSALYLCASSFGTSYEQYFGPGTRLTVT.

This clone was recorded a few times. The chain is built from TRBV27 and TRBJ2-2; 8 bases are a match to TRBD1. The V gene end was trimmed by 5 bases and the J gene end by 6 bases; junction bases not matched to a gene: 8. The CDR3 is 15 residues long. CDR1 and CDR2 from the germline V gene are MNHEY and SMNVEV (reference sequence). CDR3: CASSPWTGRAGELFF. The CDR3 DNA is TGTGCCAGCAGTCCGTGGACAGGGAGAGCCGGGGAGCTGTTTTTT.

The chain joins TRBV6-5 to TRBJ2-1; no definite D call. CDR3 length: 16 amino acids. Germline assignment: CDR1 MNHEY and CDR2 SVGAGI. The V end was cut by 2 bases, the J end by 6 bases, with 17 bases between. The CDR3 bases are TGTGCCAGCAGTTACCCACCCTTGGGTTCGAGCAATGAGCAGTTCTTC. Protein: CASSYPPLGSSNEQFF.

This chain joins TRBV15 and TRBJ2-5; D gene ambiguous. V dropped 6 bases and J dropped 5 bases, with 7 bases sitting between them. Germline loops: CDR1 LNHNV, CDR2 YYDKDF (reference sequence). This CDR3 comprises 11 residues. CDR3 loop: CATSPKETQYF. DNA of the CDR3: TGTGCCACCAGTCCAAAGGAGACCCAGTACTTC.

The chain joins TRBV30 to TRBJ1-2; D perhaps matches TRBD1 (5 bases). From germline, CDR1 is GTSNPN and CDR2 SVGIG (reference sequence). Between the trimmed V and J ends, which lost 0 bases and 3 bases, there was a span of 11 bases. The CDR3 sequence is 14 residues long. CDR3 nucleotides: TGTGCCTGGAGTGTGGGGCTCACGTACTATGGCTACACCTTC. This encodes CAWSVGLTYYGYTF.

This clone has a single count. The rearrangement links TRBV13 to TRBJ2-1; D call uncertain. CDR1 is PRHDT, CDR2 FYEKMQ, per germline (reference sequence). V gave up 2 bases and J gave up 8 bases, with 7 bases separating them. The CDR3 totals 12 residues. Here the CDR3 DNA reads TGTGCCAGCAGCTTATTGTCTGATGAGCAGTTCTTC. It codes for CASSLLSDEQFF.

This sequence joins TRBV5-1 and TRBJ2-3; D unclear. The germline gives CDR1 SGHRS, CDR2 YFSETQ. The V end lost 7 bases, the J end lost 4 bases, and 10 bases lay between the germline ends. The CDR3 is 12 residues long. This chain's CDR3 is CASSLSSDTQYF. CDR3 sequence (DNA): TGCGCCAGCTCCCTAAGCTCAGATACGCAGTATTTT.

The chain recombines TRBV9 with TRBJ1-5; TRBD1 matches at 7 bases. This CDR3 has 15 amino acids. Germline trimming cut 4 bases from V and 0 bases from J; bases unmatched to any gene: 4. CDR1 is SGDLS, CDR2 YYNGEE, per germline. The CDR3 sequence is CASSLGTASNQPQHF. The CDR3 DNA is TGTGCCAGCAGCCTGGGGACAGCTAGCAATCAGCCCCAGCATTTT.

CDR3 protein: CASSYGQGANEQYF. For the CDR3, the DNA is TGTGCCAGCAGTTACGGGCAGGGGGCTAATGAGCAGTACTTC. J is TRBJ2-7 and V is TRBV6-6; 8 nucleotides match TRBD1. The CDR3 length is 14 residues. CDR1 is MNHNY and CDR2 is SVGAGI in the germline V gene (reference sequence). J lost 7 bases, V lost 2 bases, and 7 bases had no gene match.

The rearrangement uses TRBV5-8 and TRBJ2-2; D may be TRBD2 (5 bases). This CDR3 has 14 amino acids. The germline V gene encodes CDR1 SGHTS and CDR2 YDEGEE. V lost 4 bases, J lost 0 bases, and 7 bases lay in between. CDR3 residues: CASSRGTNTGELFF. In nucleotides, the CDR3 is TGTGCCAGCAGCCGGGGAACGAACACCGGGGAGCTGTTTTTT.

The chain combines TRBV13 with TRBJ1-1; D ambiguous. The CDR3 is 10 residues long. Trimming took off 1 base at V and 10 bases at J, with 4 bases between the two ends. Germline CDR1 PRHDT, CDR2 FYEKMQ (reference sequence). The CDR3 bases are TGTGCCAGCAGCTTAGTTGGAGCTTTCTTT. Translation gives CASSLVGAFF.

The rearrangement links TRBV16 to TRBJ2-5; D tentatively fits TRBD1 or TRBD2 (5 bases each). Trimming removed 5 bases from V and 7 bases from J, with 14 bases in between. This CDR3 is built from 13 residues. Germline-derived CDR1 and CDR2 are KGHSY and FQNENV. The CDR3 region is CASSGGRIGTQYF. DNA of the CDR3: TGTGCCAGCAGCGGGGGTAGGATCGGGACCCAGTACTTC.

The chain is built from TRBV2 and TRBJ1-5; 8 positions match TRBD1. This CDR3 contains 15 residues. The V gene's germline CDR1 is SNHLY and CDR2 FYNNEI. Trimming at V came to 6 bases and at J to 2 bases, leaving 6 bases not matched to a gene. CDR3: CASSVGQGGNQPQHF. CDR3 nucleotides: TGTGCCAGCAGCGTTGGACAGGGTGGCAATCAGCCCCAGCATTTT.

This chain uses TRBV10-3 with TRBJ2-2; D is tentatively TRBD1 or TRBD2 (5 bases each). The CDR3 loop spans 16 amino acids. Germline CDR1 and CDR2: ENHRY and SYGVKD. V lost 10 bases and J lost 0, with 18 bases in between. In DNA form, the CDR3 reads TGTGCCACGACCCCGCTCGGGGCATCGAACACCGGGGAGCTGTTTTTT. Translated, it gives CATTPLGASNTGELFF.